The clone carrying this T cell receptor (beta chain) came up a few times. Antigen specificity is unknown. The CDR3 sequence is 15 residues long. Germline V gene data show CDR1 as SNHLY and CDR2 as FYNNEI. Trimming removed 6 bases at V and 0 bases at J, with 11 bases between. This sample is drawn from a study of blood T cells in healthy people across ages. General study points: A roughly linear age-dependent decrease characterized TCR beta diversity per million T cells. It was held that diversity estimates obtained from one million T cells represented underestimates.

PBMCs were isolated at a quantity of at least 7 million per sample. The second PCR ran about 6 to 12 cycles with a sample-barcoded 5' primer and J-beta primers. Each cDNA molecule received a tag from a template-switch adaptor that had 12 random nucleotides. TCRdb re-derived calls from the 5' RACE reads in MiXCR, one entry per CDR3 protein. This table holds 630,000 or so distinct CDR3 sequences, about 30% found once. The material sequenced was blood. The chain uses TRBV2 and TRBJ1-4; TRBD1 is a possible D gene (6 bases). This receptor was taken from a woman of 80 years or more in good health. The CDR3 DNA is TGTGCCAGCAGCGCGGACAGACCAACTAATGAAAAACTGTTTTTT. This encodes CASSADRPTNEKLFF.